Described below is a single T cell receptor beta chain sequence and its context. The data were obtained in a study of shared clonotypes between healthy human individuals. CDR1 and CDR2 (germline): SGHAT, FQNNGV. The CDR3 has 14 residues. V was shortened by 7 bases and J by 2 bases, with 15 bases between the two germline ends. For every subset, genomic DNA was evenly distributed across several immunoSEQ plates. Libraries were prepared by immunoSEQ multiplex PCR; TCRdb keeps only in-frame clonotypes and omits some of them. The sample shows about 680,000 clones, around 78% of them seen only once. The V and J genes are TRBV11-2 and TRBJ2-7; D may match TRBD1 or TRBD2 (5 bases each). The receptor was isolated from a woman aged 30 to 39 in good health. Material: memory CD4+ T cells sorted from blood. The subset is: CD45RA-negative fraction. The CDR3 region has the DNA TGTGCCAGCACCCATGGGCAGGGAGCCTACGAGCAGTACTTC. Encoded protein: CASTHGQGAYEQYF.